One and the same sample provided the 16 T cell receptor beta chains below, sequenced in a study of PD-1 blockade in classical Hodgkin lymphoma. Autologous stem cell transplantation was followed by relapse in every patient, and brentuximab vedotin exposure varied. Clones were sequenced by immunoSEQ multiplex PCR, and TCRdb holds only the in-frame ones, with some missing. The sample contains some 60,000 clones, around 91% of which appear only once. The input for sequencing was peripheral blood mononuclear cells (PBMCs), taken at baseline. Source of these receptors: a human donor with classical Hodgkin lymphoma.

The chain recombines TRBV5-4 with TRBJ2-5, with D tentatively TRBD2 (6 bases). There are 15 residues in the CDR3. V shed 0 bases and J shed 3 bases, with 12 bases lying between them. Germline V gene data show CDR1 as SGHNT and CDR2 as YYREEE (reference sequence). The CDR3 nucleotides read TGTGCCAGCAGCTTGGTCGGGGGAGCCGAAGAGACCCAGTACTTC. Translating gives CASSLVGGAEETQYF.

The V call is TRBV15, the J call TRBJ2-7; D possibly matches TRBD1 or TRBD2 (5 bases each). From germline, CDR1 is LNHNV and CDR2 YYDKDF (reference sequence). The V end was cut by 5 bases, the J end by 4 bases, with 18 bases between. The CDR3 consists of 15 residues. The CDR3: CATSAPGQGEYEQYF. CDR3 sequence (DNA): TGTGCCACCAGCGCCCCGGGGCAGGGTGAGTACGAGCAGTACTTC.

This clone turned up a few times. The V and J genes are TRBV11-2 and TRBJ1-5, with D unresolved. Trimming left V 3 bases short and J 4 bases short, with 10 bases between. The CDR3 has 14 amino acids. Germline CDR1 reads SGHAT; CDR2 reads FQNNGV. Here the CDR3 DNA reads TGTGCCAGCAGCTTCCCGGGGAAAAATCAGCCCCAGCATTTT. It is translated as CASSFPGKNQPQHF.

In its sample, this clone was seen once. The chain carries TRBV9 and TRBJ1-4; D uncertain. CDR1 and CDR2 from the germline V gene are SGDLS and YYNGEE. Trimming shortened V by 4 bases and J by 0 bases, and 7 bases separated the two germline ends. The CDR3 runs to 14 residues. The CDR3 sequence: CASSRDSTNEKLFF. The DNA for the CDR3 is TGTGCCAGCAGCAGGGATTCAACTAATGAAAAACTGTTTTTT.

J is TRBJ1-1 and V is TRBV27, with a possible D match to TRBD1 (5 bases). Germline CDR1 and CDR2: MNHEY and SMNVEV (reference sequence). This CDR3 region has 14 residues. V lost 5 bases and J 1 base, leaving 11 bases between the germline ends. The CDR3 DNA follows: TGTGCCAGCAGTCCCTCGGGACCGAACACTGAAGCTTTCTTT. As protein: CASSPSGPNTEAFF.

By proportion, this clone is medium-sized. This specimen includes other DNA sequences encoding the same CDR3. The gene calls are TRBV27 and TRBJ2-1; D may be TRBD2 (5 bases). CDR3 length: 15 residues. V was pared by 0 bases and J by 6 bases, with 12 bases between. Per the germline V gene, CDR1 is MNHEY and CDR2 is SMNVEV (reference sequence). The CDR3 DNA is TGTGCCAGCAGTTTATCGCGAGGACTGCTCAATGAGCAGTTCTTC. Translation gives CASSLSRGLLNEQFF.

A note on this clone: The germline gene is not matched at one end of the junction; a read error may be the cause. V gene TRBV7-8 combines with J gene TRBJ2-7; tentatively, D is TRBD2 (5 bases). This CDR3 is built from 15 residues. Germline CDR1 SGHVS, CDR2 FQNEAQ. CDR3 sequence reads: CASSLARLGSGEQYF. CDR3 coding DNA: TGTGCCAGCAGCCTAGCAAGGCTGGGCTCAGGCGAGCAGTACTTC.

The J gene is TRBJ2-3, the V gene TRBV4-1; 7 nucleotides match TRBD2. This CDR3 region has 15 residues. With V trimmed by 2 bases and J by 3 bases, 5 bases remained unmatched. CDR1 is MGHRA and CDR2 is YSYEKL in the germline V gene. As DNA, the CDR3 is TGCGCCAGCAGCCAACATGGACTAGGGACAGATACGCAGTATTTT. As protein: CASSQHGLGTDTQYF.

The rearrangement uses TRBV7-6 and TRBJ2-3; 14 positions agree with TRBD2. The V segment lost 1 base and the J segment 1 base; nucleotides outside the gene matches: 4. The CDR3 has 18 amino acids. Germline V gene sequence: CDR1 SGHVS, CDR2 FNYEAQ. As DNA, the CDR3 is TGTGCCAGCAGCTTAGGGACTAGCGGGGGGTTTCGCACAGATACGCAGTATTTT. Translation: CASSLGTSGGFRTDTQYF.

The chain joins TRBV10-2 to TRBJ1-1; 9 bases align to TRBD1. This CDR3 is 15 amino acids long. Germline CDR1 reads WSHSY; CDR2 reads SAAADI. Trimming removed 2 bases from V and 4 bases from J; junction bases left unmatched: 5. The CDR3 DNA sequence: TGCGCCAGCAGTGAGCCTGGACAGGGGAGCACTGAAGCTTTCTTT. This codes for CASSEPGQGSTEAFF.

The CDR3 sequence: CASSPVVGVSPLHF. The CDR3, as DNA: TGTGCCAGCAGTCCCGTTGTAGGGGTTTCACCCCTCCACTTT. This chain uses TRBV6-5 with TRBJ1-6; weak D call: TRBD1 (5 bases). V lost 5 bases and J lost 9, with 14 bases in between. Germline V gene lookup returns CDR1 MNHEY and CDR2 SVGAGI. The CDR3 spans 14 residues.

The V and J genes are TRBV13 and TRBJ2-5; D gene ambiguous. The CDR3 consists of 14 residues. Per the germline V gene, CDR1 is PRHDT and CDR2 is FYEKMQ (reference sequence). V lost 1 base and J lost 3, with 9 bases in between. DNA for the CDR3: TGTGCCAGCAGCTTAGCTAACAGCAAAGAGACCCAGTACTTC. Translation: CASSLANSKETQYF.

This chain joins TRBV27 and TRBJ2-3; D not certain. There are 12 residues in the CDR3. Trimming pared 5 bases from V and 6 bases from J, leaving 9 bases between. The germline CDR1 and CDR2 sequences are MNHEY and SMNVEV (reference sequence). CDR3 residues: CASSPSVDTQYF. DNA of the CDR3: TGTGCCAGCAGTCCTTCGGTGGATACGCAGTATTTT.

The chain employs TRBV30 and TRBJ2-5; TRBD2 aligns across 8 bases. The end of the DNA is better explained by TRBJ2-7, so the J call may be wrong. The germline gives CDR1 GTSNPN, CDR2 SVGIG (reference sequence). This CDR3 spans 16 amino acids. CDR3 amino acids: CAWSGQGTSRTYEQYF. As DNA, the CDR3 is TGTGCCTGGAGTGGGCAAGGGACTAGTAGGACCTACGAGCAGTACTTC.

J is TRBJ1-6 and V is TRBV6-1; unclear D gene. The CDR3 totals 12 residues. CDR1 and CDR2 (germline): MNHNS, SASEGT. V was cut by 7 bases and J by 10 bases, with 11 bases left in between. The CDR3, as DNA: TGTGCCAGCACCGGAGGGCAATCACCCCTCCACTTT. It codes for CASTGGQSPLHF.

The J gene is TRBJ2-7, the V gene TRBV13; D may be TRBD1 (6 bases). The CDR3 spans 15 residues. The ends were cut back, 2 bases at V and 0 bases at J, with 11 bases in the middle. CDR1 PRHDT and CDR2 FYEKMQ come from the germline V gene (reference sequence). The CDR3 reads CASSLSRQVSYEQYF. DNA of the CDR3: TGTGCCAGCAGCTTATCCCGACAGGTCTCCTACGAGCAGTACTTC.